This T cell receptor (beta chain) was captured by sequencing in a study of cytomegalovirus exposure and HLA in healthy donors. The CDR3 is made up of 15 amino acids. The germline V gene encodes CDR1 SNHLY and CDR2 FYNNEI. V lost 6 bases, J lost 3 bases, and 6 bases stayed unmatched. The PCR employed 60 Vbeta primers together with 13 Jbeta primers. TCRdb's copy holds only in-frame clones and misses some; the assay was immunoSEQ multiplex PCR. The sample yields 120,000 to 150,000 clones, roughly 76% seen once. V usage is TRBV2 and J usage is TRBJ2-7; 12 bases are shared with TRBD1. This clonotype originated in a woman aged 25 to 39 in good health and CMV-seronegative. Material for sequencing was PBMCs. In DNA, the CDR3 is TGTGCCAGCAGCCCCGGGACAGGGGGCAACTACGAGCAGTACTTC. Translated, it gives CASSPGTGGNYEQYF.